This T cell receptor (beta chain) was identified in a study of breast tumors, draining lymph nodes, adjacent tissues. MiXCR was run by TCRdb on the multiplex PCR reads, yielding one entry per CDR3 protein. The data hold some 49,000 distinct CDR3 sequences, with more than 20% observed a single time. With V trimmed by 1 base and J by 9 bases, 11 bases remained unmatched. The CDR3 has 16 amino acids. This clonotype was recorded at least ten times. Its target is not known. Study results and caveats: Compared with lymph nodes, tumors were less diverse; compared with nontumor tissue, more. The lymph node origin of tumor T cells was framed as consistent with a hypothesis, not demonstrated. Luminal-like breast cancer showed significantly greater tumor-nontumor repertoire similarity than basal-like breast cancer did. Data fit most tumor T cells coming from lymph node, expanding in tumor.

This chain connects TRBV12-3 or TRBV12-4 to TRBJ1-5; 8 bases line up with TRBD1. The sequence came from a female donor with breast cancer. Some clones in this sample may be carry-over from other donors' samples. Material for sequencing was breast tumor tissue. CDR3 loop: CASSLGLLQGVRPQHF. CDR3 nucleotides: TGTGCCAGCAGTTTAGGGCTCCTACAGGGGGTTCGGCCCCAGCATTTT.